This T cell receptor beta chain originates from a study of cytomegalovirus exposure and HLA in healthy donors. Study-level points and caveats: Across donors, presence/absence analyses took sequencing depth to be roughly uniform. Many donors carried some public TCRs, although rarity characterized most TCR sequences.

60 Vbeta and 13 Jbeta primers were used in PCR. TCRdb's copy holds only in-frame clones and misses some; the assay was immunoSEQ multiplex PCR. This table holds about 140,000 clones. Germline CDR1 LGHNA, CDR2 YNFKEQ. Trimming took 1 base from V and 6 from J, leaving 13 bases between them. The CDR3 totals 15 residues. In regard to this clone: What it binds is unknown.

The V and J genes are TRBV4-2 and TRBJ1-5; the D gene is possibly TRBD1 (5 bases). Source material: PBMCs. The sequence derives from a woman under 30 in good health and CMV-seronegative. CDR3 protein: CASSQGGSGFQPQHF. Written as DNA, the CDR3 is TGTGCCAGCAGCCAAGGGGGTTCAGGGTTTCAGCCCCAGCATTTT.